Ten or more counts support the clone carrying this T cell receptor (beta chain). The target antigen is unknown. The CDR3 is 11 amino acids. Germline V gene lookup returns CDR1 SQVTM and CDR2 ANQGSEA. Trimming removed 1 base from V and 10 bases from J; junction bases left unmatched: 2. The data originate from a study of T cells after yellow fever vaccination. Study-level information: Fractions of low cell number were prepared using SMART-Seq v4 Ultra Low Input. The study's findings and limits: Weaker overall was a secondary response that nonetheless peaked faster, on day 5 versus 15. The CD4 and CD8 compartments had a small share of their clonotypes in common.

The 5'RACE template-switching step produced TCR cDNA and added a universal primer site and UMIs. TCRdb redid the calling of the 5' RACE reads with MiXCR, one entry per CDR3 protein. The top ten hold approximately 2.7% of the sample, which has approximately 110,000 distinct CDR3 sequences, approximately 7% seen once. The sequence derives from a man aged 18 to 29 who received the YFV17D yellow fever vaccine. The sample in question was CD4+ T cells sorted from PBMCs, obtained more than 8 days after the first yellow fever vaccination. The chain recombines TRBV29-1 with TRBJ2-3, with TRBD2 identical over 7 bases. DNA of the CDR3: TGCAGCGTTGAAGGGGCGGGGGCGCAGTATTTT. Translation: CSVEGAGAQYF.